One and the same sample provided the 24 T cell receptor beta chains below, sequenced in a study of blood T cell repertoires in COVID-19. The method was immunoSEQ multiplex PCR; TCRdb's version includes in-frame clones alone and lacks a portion of them. This table holds 120,000 to 150,000 clones, 75% to 90% found once. Sequenced sample: peripheral blood. These receptors originate from a man aged 45-60 years who had recovered from COVID-19.

The genes are TRBV5-1 and TRBJ1-3; the D gene is possibly TRBD1 (5 bases). CDR1 SGHRS and CDR2 YFSETQ come from the germline V gene. Trimming removed 2 bases at V and 4 bases at J, with 16 bases between. The CDR3 length is 16 residues. CDR3 in DNA: TGCGCCAGCAGCTTTTCGACAGTCCAGTCAGGAAACACCATATATTTT. Protein product: CASSFSTVQSGNTIYF.

The J gene is TRBJ2-7, the V gene TRBV11-3; D perhaps matches TRBD1 (6 bases). This CDR3 is 11 amino acids long. V was clipped by 5 bases and J by 4 bases, with 6 bases between them. Germline V CDR1 and CDR2: SGHNT, YENEEA. In DNA form, the CDR3 reads TGTGCCAGCAGCGGACAGTACGAGCAGTACTTC. This translates into CASSGQYEQYF. The full variable domain, completed using reference TRBV11-3 and TRBJ2-7, is EAGVVQSPRYKIIEKKQPVAFWCNPISGHNTLYWYLQNLGQGPELLIRYENEEAVDDSQLPKDRFSAERLKGVDSTLKIQPAELGDSAVYLCASSGQYEQYFGPGTRLTVT.

This clone has more than one count but fewer than ten. This chain links TRBV6-5 with TRBJ1-1; 7 nucleotides line up with TRBD1. Trimming removed 9 bases from V and 3 bases from J; junction bases left unmatched: 7. CDR3 size: 13 residues. Germline CDR1 and CDR2: MNHEY and SVGAGI. The CDR3 loop reads CASCQDRHTEAFF. CDR3 coding DNA: TGTGCCAGTTGCCAGGACAGGCACACTGAAGCTTTCTTT.

The count of this clone is one. The chain couples TRBV19 to TRBJ1-2, with D possibly being TRBD1 (6 bases). CDR1 LNHDA and CDR2 SQIVND come from the germline V gene (reference sequence). This CDR3 has 13 amino acids. V was shortened by 7 bases and J by 8 bases, with 17 bases between the two germline ends. The CDR3 is CASTPTGSVGYTF. CDR3 in DNA: TGTGCCAGTACCCCGACAGGATCTGTGGGCTACACCTTC.

This chain connects TRBV4-3 to TRBJ2-7; tentatively, D is TRBD2 (6 bases). The CDR3 has 17 amino acids. Germline V CDR1 and CDR2: LGHNA, YSLEER. V was trimmed by 0 bases and J by 2 bases, leaving 17 bases between them. The CDR3 loop reads CASSQEQVISGTYEQYF. CDR3 sequence (DNA): TGCGCCAGCAGCCAAGAACAAGTGATTAGCGGAACCTACGAGCAGTACTTC.

V is TRBV6-2 or TRBV6-3 and J is TRBJ2-3; TRBD2 matches at 12 bases. J lost 0 bases, V lost 0 bases, and 7 bases had no gene match. The CDR3 runs to 19 residues. Germline loops: CDR1 MNHEY, CDR2 SVGEGT. As DNA, the CDR3 is TGTGCCAGCAGTTACTCTGGCCTAGCGGGGGGGACTAGCACAGATACGCAGTATTTT. Translating gives CASSYSGLAGGTSTDTQYF.

This sequence joins TRBV19 and TRBJ1-5, with 10 positions matching TRBD1. This CDR3 has 16 amino acids. The V gene's germline CDR1 is LNHDA and CDR2 SQIVND (reference sequence). The J segment lost 6 bases and the V segment lost 0 bases, leaving 5 bases of the junction unmatched. The CDR3 region is CASSIDRGTGVQPQHF. Here the CDR3 DNA reads TGTGCCAGTAGTATAGATCGGGGGACAGGGGTTCAGCCCCAGCATTTT. Full variable domain (rest looked up from reference TRBV19 and TRBJ1-5): DGGITQSPKYLFRKEGQNVTLSCEQNLNHDAMYWYRQDPGQGLRLIYYSQIVNDFQKGDIAEGYSVSREKKESFPLTVTSAQKNPTAFYLCASSIDRGTGVQPQHFGDGTRLSIL.

A single count supports this clone. The CDR3 loop reads CASSGGHPLNTEAFF. CDR3 DNA sequence: TGTGCCAGCAGCGGCGGACATCCCCTGAACACTGAAGCTTTCTTT. The V and J genes are TRBV5-4 and TRBJ1-1; D is possibly TRBD1 (5 bases). The V gene's germline CDR1 is SGHNT and CDR2 YYREEE (reference sequence). Trimming shortened V by 4 bases and J by 0 bases, and 13 bases separated the two germline ends. The CDR3 sequence is 15 residues long.

This sequence joins TRBV5-6 and TRBJ1-1; D is uncertain. The CDR3 covers 13 residues. In germline, CDR1 is SGHDT, CDR2 YYEEEE. V gave up 2 bases and J gave up 3 bases, with 8 bases separating them. Written as DNA, the CDR3 is TGTGCCAGCAGCTTCAGGATGGACACTGAAGCTTTCTTT. Its protein product is CASSFRMDTEAFF.

This chain uses TRBV6-6 with TRBJ2-7; D uncertain. The CDR3 is 12 amino acids. V was shortened by 4 bases and J by 11 bases, with 15 bases between the two germline ends. CDR1 MNHNY and CDR2 SVGAGI come from the germline V gene (reference sequence). CDR3 sequence reads: CASSSASQEEYF. For the CDR3, the DNA is TGTGCCAGCAGTTCAGCCAGCCAAGAGGAGTACTTC.

J is TRBJ1-2 and V is TRBV6-6; weak D call: TRBD1 (5 bases). The CDR3 is 14 residues long. V lost 2 bases and J lost 0, with 7 bases in between. Germline V CDR1 and CDR2: MNHNY, SVGAGI (reference sequence). The CDR3 sequence is CASSYKGANYGYTF. The CDR3, as DNA: TGTGCCAGCAGTTACAAAGGGGCTAACTATGGCTACACCTTC.

This chain uses TRBV18 with TRBJ2-1, with 8 bases identical to TRBD2. This CDR3 is 13 amino acids long. Germline values: CDR1 KGHSH, CDR2 LQKENI. The trim removed 4 bases at V and 14 bases at J, leaving 10 bases unmatched. CDR3 in DNA: TGTGCCAGCTCACGACCGGGACTAGGCACCGAGTTCTTC. This sequence encodes CASSRPGLGTEFF.

The gene calls are TRBV5-6 and TRBJ2-1, with D possibly being TRBD1 (5 bases). V was clipped by 5 bases and J by 8 bases, with 14 bases between them. This CDR3 is 13 amino acids long. Germline assignment: CDR1 SGHDT and CDR2 YYEEEE. The CDR3 loop reads CASSKTRVDEQFF. For the CDR3, the DNA is TGTGCCAGCAGTAAAACCAGGGTCGATGAGCAGTTCTTC.

The rearrangement links TRBV9 to TRBJ2-2; D not certain. This CDR3 has 14 residues. Germline V gene data show CDR1 as SGDLS and CDR2 as YYNGEE. V was clipped by 4 bases and J by 7 bases, with 14 bases between them. The CDR3 reads CASSPDGRVGELFF. CDR3 bases: TGTGCCAGCAGCCCCGACGGCCGGGTCGGGGAGCTGTTTTTT. The full variable domain, with the rest looked up from reference TRBV9 and TRBJ2-2, is DSGVTQTPKHLITATGQRVTLRCSPRSGDLSVYWYQQSLDQGLQFLIQYYNGEERAKGNILERFSAQQFPDLHSELNLSSLELGDSALYFCASSPDGRVGELFFGEGSRLTVL.

The J gene is TRBJ2-3, the V gene TRBV7-9; 9 nucleotides align to TRBD1. Germline CDR1 and CDR2: SEHNR and FQNEAQ (reference sequence). This CDR3 is built from 14 residues. The V gene end was trimmed by 3 bases and the J gene end by 6 bases; junction bases not matched to a gene: 4. This CDR3 reads CASSFSTGGDTQYF. For the CDR3, the DNA is TGTGCCAGCAGCTTTAGTACAGGGGGCGATACGCAGTATTTT.

The chain carries TRBV10-1 and TRBJ1-3; D is unclear. The V end was cut by 3 bases, the J end by 4 bases, with 13 bases between. Germline CDR1 WNHNN, CDR2 SYGVQD (reference sequence). This CDR3 is built from 15 residues. CDR3 sequence reads: CASSDGHYDGNTIYF. For the CDR3, the DNA is TGCGCCAGCAGTGATGGTCACTATGACGGAAACACCATATATTTT.

This chain links TRBV5-1 with TRBJ2-1; 10 bases fit TRBD2. CDR3 length: 15 residues. J lost 8 bases, V lost 3 bases, and 8 bases had no gene match. Germline CDR1 SGHRS, CDR2 YFSETQ. The DNA for the CDR3 is TGCGCCAGCAGCTCCGAGCGGGGGGGCATGGATGAGCAGTTCTTC. This gives the protein CASSSERGGMDEQFF. Full variable domain (missing parts from reference TRBV5-1 and TRBJ2-1): KAGVTQTPRYLIKTRGQQVTLSCSPISGHRSVSWYQQTPGQGLQFLFEYFSETQRNKGNFPGRFSGRQFSNSRSEMNVSTLELGDSALYLCASSSERGGMDEQFFGPGTRLTVL.

This chain joins TRBV2 and TRBJ1-5; no clear D gene. The germline V and J ends were trimmed by 6 bases and 0 bases, with 9 bases remaining between them. This CDR3 has 14 residues. Germline V gene data show CDR1 as SNHLY and CDR2 as FYNNEI. CDR3 sequence: CASSGLDSNQPQHF. Here the CDR3 DNA reads TGTGCCAGCAGCGGACTGGATAGCAATCAGCCCCAGCATTTT.

This clone showed up just a few times. This sample also contains other DNA sequences that code for the same CDR3. The V call is TRBV9, the J call TRBJ2-5; a possible D gene is TRBD2 (6 bases). Germline lookup yields CDR1 SGDLS and CDR2 YYNGEE. The CDR3 totals 14 residues. The ends were cut back, 4 bases at V and 4 bases at J, with 14 bases in the middle. The CDR3 DNA sequence: TGTGCCAGCAGCCGAGGTGGGGGAGGAGAGACCCAGTACTTC. Translation: CASSRGGGGETQYF.

The CDR3 bases are TGTGCCAGCAGCTGGGGACTAGCGGTCTACGAGCAGTACTTC. Amino acids: CASSWGLAVYEQYF. The rearrangement joins TRBV11-2 to TRBJ2-7; 11 bases fit TRBD2. This CDR3 is 14 amino acids long. In germline, CDR1 is SGHAT, CDR2 FQNNGV. Germline trimming cut 4 bases from V and 3 bases from J; bases unmatched to any gene: 2. The whole variable domain, filled in from reference TRBV11-2 and TRBJ2-7, reads EAGVAQSPRYKIIEKRQSVAFWCNPISGHATLYWYQQILGQGPKLLIQFQNNGVVDDSQLPKDRFSAERLKGVDSTLKIQPAKLEDSAVYLCASSWGLAVYEQYFGPGTRLTVT.

This clone was recorded only once. V usage is TRBV18 and J usage is TRBJ2-2; D remains unclear. Trimming cost V 6 bases and J 3 bases, with 11 bases left between them. The length of the CDR3 is 14 residues. The germline V gene encodes CDR1 KGHSH and CDR2 LQKENI. This CDR3 is CASSVASDTGELFF. In DNA form, the CDR3 reads TGTGCCAGCTCCGTTGCAAGCGACACCGGGGAGCTGTTTTTT.

This clone was observed a few times. The rearrangement links TRBV6-1 to TRBJ1-4, with D unresolved. The V gene lost 2 bases and the J gene lost 0 bases, with 4 bases spanning the gap. This CDR3 has 14 residues. CDR1 MNHNS and CDR2 SASEGT come from the germline V gene. The CDR3 loop is CASSEPATNEKLFF. The CDR3 DNA is TGTGCCAGCAGTGAACCAGCAACTAATGAAAAACTGTTTTTT.

The chain couples TRBV5-5 to TRBJ2-3, with D unresolved. The CDR3 length is 16 residues. Deletions cut 2 bases from V and 0 bases from J, with 13 bases between. CDR1 is SGHKS and CDR2 is YYEKEE in the germline V gene (reference sequence). The CDR3 DNA reads as TGTGCCAGCAGCTTAAGCCTCCCTACTAGCACAGATACGCAGTATTTT. This sequence encodes CASSLSLPTSTDTQYF.

The genes are TRBV10-2 and TRBJ2-3; 7 nucleotides agree with TRBD2. Trimming took 7 bases from V and 4 from J; bases not matched to a gene: 11. CDR3 length: 15 residues. Germline assignment: CDR1 WSHSY and CDR2 SAAADI. The CDR3 loop reads CASIHSGGGSDTQYF. As DNA, the CDR3 is TGCGCCAGCATCCACTCGGGGGGAGGATCAGATACGCAGTATTTT.